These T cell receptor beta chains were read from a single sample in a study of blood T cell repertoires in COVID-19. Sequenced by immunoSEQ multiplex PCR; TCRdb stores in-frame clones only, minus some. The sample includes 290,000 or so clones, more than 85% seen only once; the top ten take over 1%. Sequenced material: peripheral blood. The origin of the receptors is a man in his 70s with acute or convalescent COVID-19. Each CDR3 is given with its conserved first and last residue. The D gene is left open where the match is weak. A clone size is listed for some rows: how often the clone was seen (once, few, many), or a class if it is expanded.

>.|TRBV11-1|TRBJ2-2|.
CASSLFRGAPGELFF
TGTGCCAGCAGCTTATTCAGGGGGGCCCCCGGGGAGCTGTTTTTT
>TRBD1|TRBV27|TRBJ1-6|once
CASSFDVGTGGYNSPLHF
TGTGCCAGCAGTTTCGACGTCGGGACAGGGGGTTATAATTCACCCCTCCACTTT
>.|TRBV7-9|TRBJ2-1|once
CASSLSGVGNEQFF
TGTGCCAGCAGCTTGTCGGGAGTGGGTAATGAGCAGTTCTTC
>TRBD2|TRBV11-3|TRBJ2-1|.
CASSSPGLAGATGYNEQFF
TGTGCCAGCAGCTCCCCGGGACTAGCGGGGGCCACGGGGTACAATGAGCAGTTCTTC
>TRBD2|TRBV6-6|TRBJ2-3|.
CASSYPSGGAGTQYF
TGTGCCAGCAGTTACCCCAGCGGGGGGGCCGGGACGCAGTATTTT
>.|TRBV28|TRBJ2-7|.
CASRPSVTYEQYF
TGTGCCAGCAGGCCTAGCGTAACATACGAGCAGTACTTC
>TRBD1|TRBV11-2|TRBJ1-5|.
CASSLATGGQPQHF
TGTGCCAGCAGCTTAGCGACAGGGGGCCAGCCCCAGCATTTT
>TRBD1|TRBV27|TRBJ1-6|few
CASSDREYNSPLHF
TGTGCCAGCAGTGACAGGGAGTATAATTCACCCCTCCACTTT
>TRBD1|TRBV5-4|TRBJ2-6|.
CASSPGGPSSGANVLTF
TGTGCCAGCAGTCCAGGGGGCCCGAGCTCTGGGGCCAACGTCCTGACTTTC
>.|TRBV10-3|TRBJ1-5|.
CAASRGNQPQHF
TGTGCCGCTTCCCGGGGGAATCAGCCCCAGCATTTT
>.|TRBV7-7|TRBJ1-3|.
CASSPGSSTGGNTIYF
TGTGCCAGCAGCCCGGGTAGTAGTACGGGAGGAAACACCATATATTTT
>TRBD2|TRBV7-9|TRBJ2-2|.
CASSLEREASNTGELFF
TGTGCCAGCAGCTTAGAGCGGGAGGCCTCGAACACCGGGGAGCTGTTTTTT
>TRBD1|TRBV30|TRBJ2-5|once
CAFRDRGQETQYF
TGTGCCTTCCGGGACAGGGGGCAAGAGACCCAGTACTTC
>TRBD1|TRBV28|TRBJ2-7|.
CASRTGAYEQYF
TGTGCCAGCAGGACAGGGGCCTACGAGCAGTACTTC
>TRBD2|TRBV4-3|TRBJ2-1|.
CASSQGLAGVIYNEQFF
TGCGCCAGCAGCCAGGGTCTAGCGGGAGTGATCTACAATGAGCAGTTCTTC
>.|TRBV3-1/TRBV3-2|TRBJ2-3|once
CASSQDGADTQYF
TGTGCCAGCAGCCAAGACGGGGCAGATACGCAGTATTTT
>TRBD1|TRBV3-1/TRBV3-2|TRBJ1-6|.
CASSPTGTGNSPLHF
TGTGCCAGCAGCCCAACCGGGACAGGAAATTCACCCCTCCACTTT
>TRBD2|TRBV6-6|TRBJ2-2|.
CASSRAPFSGRNTGELFF
TGTGCCAGCAGCCGAGCGCCGTTTAGCGGGAGGAACACCGGGGAGCTGTTTTTT
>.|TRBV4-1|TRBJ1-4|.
CASSQGYRQGDGEKLFF
TGCGCCAGCAGCCAAGGTTACCGGCAGGGTGATGGGGAAAAACTGTTTTTT
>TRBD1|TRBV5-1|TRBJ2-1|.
CASSLASGGANNEQFF
TGCGCCAGCAGCTTGGCCTCAGGGGGCGCAAATAATGAGCAGTTCTTC
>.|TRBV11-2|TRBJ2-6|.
CASSYTGFSGANVLTF
TGTGCCAGCAGCTATACAGGGTTCTCTGGGGCCAACGTCCTGACTTTC
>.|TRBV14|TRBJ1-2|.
CASSQPGVSYGYTF
TGTGCCAGCAGCCAACCGGGGGTCAGCTATGGCTACACCTTC
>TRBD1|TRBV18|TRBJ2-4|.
CASSPGDSKNIQYF
TGTGCCAGCTCACCAGGGGACAGTAAAAACATTCAGTACTTC
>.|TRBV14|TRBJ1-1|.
CASSQGSALAFF
TGTGCCAGCAGCCAAGGGTCAGCGTTAGCTTTCTTT
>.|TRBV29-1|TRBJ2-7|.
CSFAGTTSYEQYF
TGCAGCTTCGCCGGGACAACATCCTACGAGCAGTACTTC
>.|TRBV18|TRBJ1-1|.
CASSPLTRANEAFF
TGTGCCAGCTCACCACTAACCAGGGCGAATGAAGCTTTCTTT
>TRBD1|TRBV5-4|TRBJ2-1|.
CASSLKQGEYNEQFF
TGTGCCAGCAGCTTGAAACAGGGGGAGTACAATGAGCAGTTCTTC
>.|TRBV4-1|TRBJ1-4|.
CASSQGGGGVKEKLFF
TGCGCCAGCAGCCAAGGGGGCGGAGGGGTTAAGGAAAAACTGTTTTTT
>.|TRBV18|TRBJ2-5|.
CASSPRRPGQGETQYF
TGTGCCAGCTCACCACGGCGGCCAGGGCAGGGAGAGACCCAGTACTTC
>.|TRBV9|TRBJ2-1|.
CASSSEVRGTYNEQFF
TGTGCCAGCAGCTCAGAGGTGAGAGGGACCTACAATGAGCAGTTCTTC
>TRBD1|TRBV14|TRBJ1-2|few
CASSPGTGVYGYTF
TGTGCCAGCAGCCCCGGGACAGGGGTTTATGGCTACACCTTC
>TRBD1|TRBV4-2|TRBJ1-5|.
CASSQDGGGSDQPQHF
TGTGCCAGCAGCCAAGATGGAGGGGGCAGCGATCAGCCCCAGCATTTT